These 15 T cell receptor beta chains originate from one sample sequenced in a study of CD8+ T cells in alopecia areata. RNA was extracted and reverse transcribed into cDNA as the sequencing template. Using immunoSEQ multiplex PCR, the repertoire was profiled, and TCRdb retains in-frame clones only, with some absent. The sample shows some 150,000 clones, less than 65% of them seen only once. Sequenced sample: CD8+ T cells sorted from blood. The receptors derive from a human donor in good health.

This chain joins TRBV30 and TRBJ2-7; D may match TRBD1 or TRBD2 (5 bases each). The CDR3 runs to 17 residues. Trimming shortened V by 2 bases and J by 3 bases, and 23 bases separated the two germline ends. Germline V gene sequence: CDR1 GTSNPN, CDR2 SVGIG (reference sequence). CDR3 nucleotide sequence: TGTGCCTGGAGTCCCCCGGGACGTGGGAAGTATGGCTACGAGCAGTACTTC. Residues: CAWSPPGRGKYGYEQYF. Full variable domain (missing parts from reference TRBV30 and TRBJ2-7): SQTIHQWPATLVQPVGSPLSLECTVEGTSNPNLYWYRQAAGRGLQLLFYSVGIGQISSEVPQNLSASRPQDRQFILSSKKLLLSDSGFYLCAWSPPGRGKYGYEQYFGPGTRLTVT.

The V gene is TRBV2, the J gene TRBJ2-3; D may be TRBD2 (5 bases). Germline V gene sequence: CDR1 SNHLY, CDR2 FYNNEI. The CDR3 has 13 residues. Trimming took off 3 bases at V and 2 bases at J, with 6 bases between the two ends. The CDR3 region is CASSDRDTDTQYF. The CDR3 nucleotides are TGTGCCAGCAGTGACCGGGACACAGATACGCAGTATTTT. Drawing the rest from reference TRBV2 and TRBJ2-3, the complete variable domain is EPEVTQTPSHQVTQMGQEVILRCVPISNHLYFYWYRQILGQKVEFLVSFYNNEISEKSEIFDDQFSVERPDGSNFTLKIRSTKLEDSAMYFCASSDRDTDTQYFGPGTRLTVL.

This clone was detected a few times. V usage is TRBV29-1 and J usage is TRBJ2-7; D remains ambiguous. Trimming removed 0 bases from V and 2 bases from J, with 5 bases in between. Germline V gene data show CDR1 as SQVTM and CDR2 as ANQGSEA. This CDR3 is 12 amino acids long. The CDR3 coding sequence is TGCAGCGTTGAAGATGGTACCTACGAGCAGTACTTC. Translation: CSVEDGTYEQYF.

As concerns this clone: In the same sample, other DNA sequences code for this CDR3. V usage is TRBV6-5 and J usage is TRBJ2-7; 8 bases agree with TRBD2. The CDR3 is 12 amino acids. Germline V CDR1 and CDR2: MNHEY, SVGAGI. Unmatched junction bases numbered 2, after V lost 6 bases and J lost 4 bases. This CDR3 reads CASSPGGYEQYF. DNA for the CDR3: TGTGCCAGCAGCCCGGGGGGGTACGAGCAGTACTTC.

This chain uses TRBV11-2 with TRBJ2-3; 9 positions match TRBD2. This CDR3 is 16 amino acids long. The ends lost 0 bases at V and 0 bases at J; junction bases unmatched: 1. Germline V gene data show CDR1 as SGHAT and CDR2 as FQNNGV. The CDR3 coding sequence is TGTGCCAGCAGCTTAGAGGCGGGGGGGAGCACAGATACGCAGTATTTT. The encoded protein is CASSLEAGGSTDTQYF.

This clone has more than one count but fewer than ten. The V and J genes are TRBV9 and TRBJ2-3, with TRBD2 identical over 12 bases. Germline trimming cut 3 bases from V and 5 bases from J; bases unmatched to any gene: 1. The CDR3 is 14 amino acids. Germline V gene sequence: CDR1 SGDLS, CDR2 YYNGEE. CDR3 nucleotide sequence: TGTGCCAGCAGCGCGGGACTAGCGGGAGATACGCAGTATTTT. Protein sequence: CASSAGLAGDTQYF.

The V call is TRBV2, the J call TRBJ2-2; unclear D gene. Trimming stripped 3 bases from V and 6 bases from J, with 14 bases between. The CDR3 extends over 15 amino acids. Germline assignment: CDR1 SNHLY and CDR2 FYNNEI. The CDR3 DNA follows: TGTGCCAGCAGTGACGAATCGGGTCATGCCGGGGAGCTGTTTTTT. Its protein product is CASSDESGHAGELFF.

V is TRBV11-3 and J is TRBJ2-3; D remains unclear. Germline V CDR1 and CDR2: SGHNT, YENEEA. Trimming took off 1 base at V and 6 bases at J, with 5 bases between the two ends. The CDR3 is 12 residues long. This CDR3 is CASSLASDTQYF. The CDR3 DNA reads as TGTGCCAGCAGCTTAGCGTCCGATACGCAGTATTTT.

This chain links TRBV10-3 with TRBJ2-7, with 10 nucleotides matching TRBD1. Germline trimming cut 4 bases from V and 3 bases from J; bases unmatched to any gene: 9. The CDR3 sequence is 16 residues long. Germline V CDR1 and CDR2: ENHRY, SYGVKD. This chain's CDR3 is CAISVGGQGTGYEQYF. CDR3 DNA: TGTGCCATCAGTGTTGGGGGACAGGGGACTGGCTACGAGCAGTACTTC.

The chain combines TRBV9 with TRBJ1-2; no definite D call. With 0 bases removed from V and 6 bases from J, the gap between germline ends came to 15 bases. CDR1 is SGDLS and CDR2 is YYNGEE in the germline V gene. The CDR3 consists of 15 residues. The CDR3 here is CASSVDGPSNDGYTF. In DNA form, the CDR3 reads TGTGCCAGCAGCGTAGACGGGCCCTCCAACGATGGCTACACCTTC.

The CDR3 nucleotides read TGTGCCAGCAGCGCCACCGCGACTAGTCCGGGCATTCAGTACTTC. It encodes CASSATATSPGIQYF. V and J are TRBV9 and TRBJ2-4, with D possibly being TRBD2 (6 bases). CDR1 SGDLS and CDR2 YYNGEE come from the germline V gene. V was shortened by 3 bases and J by 9 bases, with 19 bases between the two germline ends. CDR3 length: 15 residues.

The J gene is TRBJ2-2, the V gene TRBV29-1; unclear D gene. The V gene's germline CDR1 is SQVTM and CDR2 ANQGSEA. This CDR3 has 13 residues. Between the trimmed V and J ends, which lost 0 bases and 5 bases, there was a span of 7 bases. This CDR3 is CSVEDPGTGELFF. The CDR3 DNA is TGCAGCGTTGAAGATCCCGGGACCGGGGAGCTGTTTTTT.

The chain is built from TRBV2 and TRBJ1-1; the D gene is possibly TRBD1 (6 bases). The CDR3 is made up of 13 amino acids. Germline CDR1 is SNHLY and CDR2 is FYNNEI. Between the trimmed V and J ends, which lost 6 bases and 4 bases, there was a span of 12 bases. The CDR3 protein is CASRVPGVTEAFF. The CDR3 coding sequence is TGTGCCAGCAGAGTCCCAGGGGTCACTGAAGCTTTCTTT.

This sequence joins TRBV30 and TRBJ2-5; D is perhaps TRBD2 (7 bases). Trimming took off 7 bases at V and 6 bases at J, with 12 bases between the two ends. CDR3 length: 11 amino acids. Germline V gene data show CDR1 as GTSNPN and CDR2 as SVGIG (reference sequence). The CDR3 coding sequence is TGTGCCTCGGACGGGGGGCAGACCCAGTACTTC. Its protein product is CASDGGQTQYF.

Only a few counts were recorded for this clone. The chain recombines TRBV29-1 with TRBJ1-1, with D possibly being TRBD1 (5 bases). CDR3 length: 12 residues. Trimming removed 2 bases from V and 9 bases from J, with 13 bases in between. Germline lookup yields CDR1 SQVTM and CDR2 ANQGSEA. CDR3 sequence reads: CSVESQGEKAFF. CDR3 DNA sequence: TGCAGCGTTGAAAGCCAGGGCGAGAAAGCTTTCTTT.